This T cell receptor (beta chain) was captured in a study of Graves' ophthalmopathy and Graves' hyperthyroidism. The CDR3 extends over 13 amino acids. The germline V and J ends were trimmed by 2 bases and 8 bases, with 12 bases remaining between them. CDR1 is MNHEY and CDR2 is SVGEGT in the germline V gene. This clonotype was seen repeatedly, ten times or more. Its matching antigen is unknown. The TCR beta CDR3 regions underwent amplification from RNA transcripts. HTBI-primed first-round RT-PCR preceded second-round multiplex PCR. MiXCR, applied by TCRdb to the multiplex PCR reads, yields one record per CDR3 protein. The table records around 470,000 distinct CDR3 sequences, approximately 15% of them present only once. Study-wide results and caveats: Appearing in blood as well were most expanded thyroid clonotypes above 0.001 frequency.

This chain connects TRBV6-2 or TRBV6-3 to TRBJ1-2, with D perhaps TRBD1 (5 bases). The sample taken for sequencing was blood. The source is a woman aged 25-40 years with Graves' ophthalmopathy. The CDR3 DNA reads TGTGCCAGCAGTTACGATAGGGGAACAGGCTACACCTTC. It is translated as CASSYDRGTGYTF.